This TCR beta chain was captured in a study of cytomegalovirus exposure and HLA in healthy donors. Trimming cost V 3 bases and J 8 bases; bases outside gene matches: 6. The germline CDR1 and CDR2 sequences are MDHEN and SYDVKM. The CDR3 has 13 residues. PCR used 60 Vbeta primers and 13 Jbeta primers. Sequencing used immunoSEQ multiplex PCR; TCRdb keeps in-frame clones, though not all of them. The table includes around 130,000 clones, approximately 83% detected once. The source material was PBMCs. The receptor was derived from a girl aged 2 to 9 in good health and CMV-seronegative. The chain carries TRBV28 and TRBJ1-1, with 7 bases lining up with TRBD1. The CDR3 is CASSLSGTAEAFF. The CDR3 coding sequence is TGTGCCAGCAGTTTGTCCGGGACAGCAGAAGCTTTCTTT.